This T cell receptor beta chain was documented in a study of T cell clones after liver transplantation. In the study overall: In this trial, immunosuppression withdrawal was attempted within 2 years of liver transplant. Third-party-reactive TCRbeta sequences from pre-transplant mixed lymphocyte reactions served as antigen-independent comparators.

V lost 4 bases and J 8 bases, leaving 19 bases between the germline ends. The CDR3 runs to 16 residues. The germline V gene encodes CDR1 SGHNT and CDR2 YYREEE (reference sequence). Using immunoSEQ multiplex PCR, the repertoire was profiled, and TCRdb retains in-frame clones only, with some absent. Seen here are tens of thousands of clones, approximately 70% observed once, and the top ten hold approximately 2.6%. Concerning this clone itself: The target antigen is unknown.

Overall study results and limits: Donor-reactive sequences fell more than third party-reactive ones, suggesting partial deletion.

Thawed unstimulated PBMCs were FACS-sorted by CD3, CD4 and CD8 into two populations. Sequences were derived from CD4+ T cells from blood, sampled at the roughly 16-month timepoint. The TCR was taken from a human patient who received a liver transplant. Some T cells may have come from the graft donor. The chain is built from TRBV5-4 and TRBJ1-6, with D perhaps matching TRBD1 (6 bases). CDR3 sequence reads: CASSATRGNTDSPLHF. DNA of the CDR3: TGTGCCAGCAGCGCTACCAGGGGAAATACTGATTCACCCCTCCACTTT.